These 19 T cell receptor beta chains share one sample of origin, sequenced in a study of regulatory T cells in long-lasting Graves disease. The time point denotes: newly diagnosed GD, antithyroid drugs for less than 3 months. Following extraction of RNA from PBMCs, that RNA was used to make the TCR library. In building TCR beta libraries, iRepertoire HTBI primers were used together with Arm-PCR of CDR3 regions. TCRdb re-analysed the multiplex PCR reads in MiXCR, keeping a single row per CDR3 protein. The table shows 400,000 to 500,000 distinct CDR3 sequences, with about 16% occurring only once. Separately, the same data were catalogued under a study of T cells in Graves' hyperthyroidism and ophthalmopathy.

The input for sequencing was peripheral blood mononuclear cells (PBMCs), taken at new diagnosis, from a patient treated with antithyroid drugs. The receptors stem from a woman aged 18-29 years with Graves disease.

The rearrangement links TRBV3-1 to TRBJ2-3, with 7 bases lining up with TRBD2. The CDR3 has 15 amino acids. Germline assignment: CDR1 LGHDT and CDR2 YNNKEL (reference sequence). V was pared by 5 bases and J by 5 bases, with 10 bases of the junction left unmatched. In DNA, the CDR3 is TGTGCCAGCAGCTATTCGCGAGCGGGACGAGATACGCAGTATTTT. Translation gives CASSYSRAGRDTQYF.

This clonotype was recorded only once. The CDR3 is CASSSHLAGGNNEQFF. The CDR3 coding sequence is TGTGCCAGCAGCTCCCATCTAGCGGGGGGCAACAATGAGCAGTTCTTC. V is TRBV11-2 and J is TRBJ2-1, with TRBD2 matching over 11 bases. The V segment lost 4 bases and the J segment 5 bases; nucleotides outside the gene matches: 7. The CDR3 runs 16 residues. Per the germline V gene, CDR1 is SGHAT and CDR2 is FQNNGV. Variable domain in full (rest from reference TRBV11-2 and TRBJ2-1): EAGVAQSPRYKIIEKRQSVAFWCNPISGHATLYWYQQILGQGPKLLIQFQNNGVVDDSQLPKDRFSAERLKGVDSTLKIQPAKLEDSAVYLCASSSHLAGGNNEQFFGPGTRLTVL.

In its sample, this clonotype was seen many times. This chain joins TRBV10-3 and TRBJ2-7; 7 nucleotides align to TRBD1. CDR3 length equals 16 residues. Germline CDR1 is ENHRY and CDR2 is SYGVKD. V dropped 4 bases and J dropped 0; count of bases not matched to a gene: 9. CDR3 sequence: CAISGTGTEYSYEQYF. CDR3 nucleotide sequence: TGTGCCATCAGTGGGACCGGGACAGAATACTCCTACGAGCAGTACTTC.

The gene calls are TRBV6-2 or TRBV6-3 and TRBJ2-2, with D hard to call. The CDR3 length is 14 residues. Per germline, CDR1 MNHEY and CDR2 SVGEGT. V shed 0 bases and J shed 2 bases, with 4 bases lying between them. The CDR3 loop reads CASSYSLNTGELFF. CDR3 nucleotides: TGTGCCAGCAGTTACTCCTTAAACACCGGGGAGCTGTTTTTT.

This clonotype has at least ten counts. The chain recombines TRBV5-1 with TRBJ2-1; 10 nucleotides align to TRBD2. The germline gives CDR1 SGHRS, CDR2 YFSETQ. V lost 4 bases to trimming and J lost 6 bases; unmatched junction nucleotides: 4. The CDR3 is 14 amino acids. The CDR3 DNA is TGCGCCAGCAGCCCTACTAGCGGGATCAATGAGCAGTTCTTC. The encoded protein is CASSPTSGINEQFF.

The table lists this clonotype with many counts. This chain links TRBV27 with TRBJ2-5; D may be TRBD1 (6 bases). This CDR3 spans 18 amino acids. CDR1 and CDR2 (germline): MNHEY, SMNVEV (reference sequence). V gave up 1 base and J gave up 3 bases, with 21 bases separating them. The CDR3: CASSLYSGYLGGKETQYF. Written as DNA, the CDR3 is TGTGCCAGCAGTTTATACTCAGGGTACTTAGGGGGAAAAGAGACCCAGTACTTC.

The chain employs TRBV19 and TRBJ2-7; tentatively, D is TRBD2 (6 bases). Per germline, CDR1 LNHDA and CDR2 SQIVND (reference sequence). Trimming left V 7 bases short and J 0 bases short, with 13 bases between. This CDR3 has 14 amino acids. The CDR3, as DNA: TGTGCCAGTACCCGGGAGATCGGCTCCTACGAGCAGTACTTC. The encoded protein is CASTREIGSYEQYF.

This clonotype appeared a few times. The chain is built from TRBV5-1 and TRBJ2-1; tentative D call: TRBD1 (6 bases). This CDR3 has 13 amino acids. Germline values: CDR1 SGHRS, CDR2 YFSETQ. Trimming took off 5 bases at V and 4 bases at J, with 10 bases between the two ends. The CDR3 DNA reads TGCGCCAGCAGGTTACAGGGTTACAATGAGCAGTTCTTC. Translating gives CASRLQGYNEQFF.

This clonotype was seen repeatedly, ten times or more. The chain combines TRBV28 with TRBJ1-4; D call uncertain. Looked up from germline, CDR1 is MDHEN and CDR2 is SYDVKM. The CDR3 extends over 16 amino acids. With 2 bases removed from V and 3 bases from J, the gap between germline ends came to 13 bases. The DNA for the CDR3 is TGTGCCAGCAGTTTAATGGGAGAGGTAGCTAATGAAAAACTGTTTTTT. It translates to CASSLMGEVANEKLFF.

The V gene is TRBV20-1, the J gene TRBJ2-1; D gene uncertain. The CDR3 extends over 13 amino acids. The V gene lost 5 bases and the J gene lost 8 bases, with 16 bases spanning the gap. Per germline, CDR1 DFQATT and CDR2 SNEGSKA (reference sequence). CDR3 region: CSAQTYYGDEQFF. Written as DNA, the CDR3 is TGCAGTGCTCAAACCTACTATGGGGATGAGCAGTTCTTC.

This clonotype was seen at least ten times. DNA of the CDR3: TGCAGTGCTAACCGACTAGCGAGGGAGCAGTTCTTC. It is translated as CSANRLAREQFF. The gene calls are TRBV20-1 and TRBJ2-1, with 8 bases that match TRBD2. V was clipped by 4 bases and J by 10 bases; unmatched bases: 6. The CDR3 length is 12 residues. Germline assignment: CDR1 DFQATT and CDR2 SNEGSKA (reference sequence).

This clonotype showed up many times. The chain recombines TRBV11-2 with TRBJ2-1; the D call may be TRBD1 or TRBD2 (5 bases each). In germline, CDR1 is SGHAT, CDR2 FQNNGV. V lost 3 bases and J 10 bases, leaving 19 bases between the germline ends. The CDR3 has 15 amino acids. The CDR3 loop reads CASSLDSVGTFEQFF. For the CDR3, the DNA is TGTGCCAGCAGCTTGGATTCGGTCGGGACCTTCGAGCAGTTCTTC.

This clonotype was seen a handful of times. CDR3 in amino acids: CASSYSEGGETQYF. CDR3 bases: TGTGCCAGCAGTTACTCTGAGGGAGGGGAGACCCAGTACTTC. The chain joins TRBV6-2 or TRBV6-3 to TRBJ2-5; 7 positions agree with TRBD2. The CDR3 has 14 residues. Germline trimming cut 0 bases from V and 5 bases from J; bases unmatched to any gene: 3. Looked up from germline, CDR1 is MNHEY and CDR2 is SVGEGT.

The genes are TRBV25-1 and TRBJ2-2, with 11 bases fitting TRBD2. From germline, CDR1 is MGHDK and CDR2 SYGVNS. J gave up 6 bases and V 1 base, and 7 bases lay outside the gene matches. This CDR3 is built from 17 residues. The CDR3 DNA reads as TGTGCCAGCAGTGAATTCGGCAGACTAGCGGGATCCGGGGAGCTGTTTTTT. Translating it yields CASSEFGRLAGSGELFF.

This clonotype was detected many times. The chain combines TRBV2 with TRBJ2-1; TRBD2 matches 12 bases. With 4 bases clipped from V and 6 bases from J, the junction kept 4 bases outside the gene matches. The CDR3 covers 15 residues. Germline assignment: CDR1 SNHLY and CDR2 FYNNEI. The CDR3 reads CASSAGTSGRNEQFF. CDR3 sequence (DNA): TGTGCCAGCAGTGCCGGGACTAGCGGGCGCAATGAGCAGTTCTTC.

This clonotype turned up a few times. This chain uses TRBV29-1 with TRBJ1-4, with D perhaps TRBD1 (5 bases). Trimming removed 8 bases from V and 7 bases from J, with 17 bases in between. Germline V gene data show CDR1 as SQVTM and CDR2 as ANQGSEA. The CDR3 contains 13 residues. The CDR3 sequence: CSRGGITSEKLFF. CDR3 coding DNA: TGCAGCAGGGGAGGGATAACCTCTGAAAAACTGTTTTTT.

Ten or more counts support this clonotype. This chain joins TRBV7-2 and TRBJ2-3; no clear D. The germline CDR1 and CDR2 sequences are SGHTA and FQGNSA. The CDR3 is made up of 15 amino acids. The V and J ends lost 1 base and 1 base respectively, with 9 bases between them. The CDR3: CASSLDGRRTDTQYF. The CDR3 nucleotides are TGTGCCAGCAGCTTAGACGGGCGACGCACAGATACGCAGTATTTT.

In its sample, this clonotype was seen many times. The rearrangement links TRBV7-2 to TRBJ1-5, with a tentative D call TRBD1 (5 bases). The CDR3 consists of 15 residues. The germline CDR1 and CDR2 sequences are SGHTA and FQGNSA. V was shortened by 2 bases and J by 7 bases, with 15 bases between the two germline ends. The CDR3 protein is CASSLSRGARQPQHF. The CDR3 DNA reads TGTGCCAGCAGCTTATCGCGAGGGGCGCGCCAGCCCCAGCATTTT.

This clonotype appeared many times. The CDR3 loop reads CASSYSTGYEQYF. In DNA form, the CDR3 reads TGTGCCAGCAGTTACTCGACGGGATACGAGCAGTACTTC. The chain uses TRBV6-5 and TRBJ2-7; weak D call: TRBD2 (5 bases). The CDR3 spans 13 residues. CDR1 and CDR2 (germline): MNHEY, SVGAGI. V was cut by 0 bases and J by 4 bases, with 7 bases left in between.